These 17 T cell receptor beta chains were all obtained from the same sample, sequenced in a study of T-cell reconstitution after alpha-beta-depleted transplantation in children. Unique molecular identifiers were incorporated during preparation of the TCRbeta library. TCRdb fed the PCR reads into MiXCR, producing one record per CDR3 protein. The sample comprises hundreds of thousands of distinct CDR3 sequences, approximately 32% of which are singletons, and 2% to 2.5% rests with the top ten. Source: PBMCs from the stem cell graft donor, taken from the stem cell graft. The receptors shown here come from a human donor who donated a stem cell graft to a child with aplastic anemia.

The rearrangement joins TRBV6-1 to TRBJ1-1; 7 bases align to TRBD1. From germline, CDR1 is MNHNS and CDR2 SASEGT. This CDR3 is 15 amino acids long. V lost 4 bases and J lost 3; bases outside the gene matches: 8. DNA for the CDR3: TGTGCCAGCAGTGTATTAGGGGGCGCCGACACTGAAGCTTTCTTT. Translating it yields CASSVLGGADTEAFF.

This clonotype has only a few counts. This sequence joins TRBV29-1 and TRBJ1-1; perhaps TRBD1 as D (5 bases). Trimming took 7 bases from V and 5 from J, leaving 14 bases between them. From germline, CDR1 is SQVTM and CDR2 ANQGSEA. The CDR3 totals 12 residues. The CDR3 bases are TGCAGCGCCATCCCGGGACTGACTGAAGCTTTCTTT. It codes for CSAIPGLTEAFF. Looking up the rest from reference TRBV29-1 and TRBJ1-1 gives the full variable domain: SAVISQKPSRDICQRGTSLTIQCQVDSQVTMMFWYRQQPGQSLTLIATANQGSEATYESGFVIDKFPISRPNLTFSTLTVSNMSPEDSSIYLCSAIPGLTEAFFGQGTRLTVV.

The genes are TRBV6-5 and TRBJ2-2; 10 bases are a match to TRBD2. The CDR3 is 19 amino acids. The trim removed 2 bases at V and 7 bases at J, leaving 16 bases unmatched. Germline V CDR1 and CDR2: MNHEY, SVGAGI. The CDR3 sequence is CASSYPTGLAGVIGGELFF. The CDR3 bases are TGTGCCAGCAGTTACCCCACCGGCCTAGCGGGAGTCATTGGCGGGGAGCTGTTTTTT.

This clonotype has just a few counts. The V gene is TRBV7-9, the J gene TRBJ1-1; D not resolved. The CDR3 spans 14 residues. V shed 0 bases and J shed 1 base, with 6 bases lying between them. In germline, CDR1 is SEHNR, CDR2 FQNEAQ (reference sequence). CDR3 region: CASSLARGNTEAFF. The CDR3 DNA reads TGTGCCAGCAGCTTAGCGCGGGGGAACACTGAAGCTTTCTTT.

The chain is built from TRBV7-2 and TRBJ2-2, with 13 bases matching TRBD2. This CDR3 contains 17 residues. The V gene's germline CDR1 is SGHTA and CDR2 FQGNSA. Unmatched junction bases numbered 10, after V lost 7 bases and J lost 5 bases. CDR3 DNA sequence: TGTGCCAGCACCGGATTGGGACTAGCGGGAATTACCGGGGAGCTGTTTTTT. This translates into CASTGLGLAGITGELFF.

The chain is built from TRBV4-1 and TRBJ2-7; the match to TRBD1 covers 10 bases. V shed 3 bases, J shed 4 bases, and the junction held 3 bases outside the gene matches. CDR3 length: 14 residues. Germline assignment: CDR1 MGHRA and CDR2 YSYEKL. The CDR3, as DNA: TGCGCCAGCAGCCAGACAGGGGGCGCGTACGAGCAGTACTTC. This gives the protein CASSQTGGAYEQYF.

This clonotype has only a few counts. The chain combines TRBV6-5 with TRBJ2-3; D remains unclear. V lost 0 bases, J lost 5 bases, and 9 bases lay in between. This CDR3 is built from 14 residues. Germline-derived CDR1 and CDR2 are MNHEY and SVGAGI. CDR3: CASSYSTVVDTQYF. The CDR3 DNA sequence: TGTGCCAGCAGTTACTCGACTGTGGTAGATACGCAGTATTTT.

This clonotype was picked up one time. This chain joins TRBV19 and TRBJ2-7, with D possibly being TRBD2 (7 bases). The ends were cut back, 6 bases at V and 4 bases at J, with 19 bases in the middle. Germline V gene lookup returns CDR1 LNHDA and CDR2 SQIVND (reference sequence). The CDR3 contains 15 residues. In DNA, the CDR3 is TGTGCCAGTAGCCCTGCGCGAGGGGGGGAATACGAGCAGTACTTC. Residues: CASSPARGGEYEQYF. The full variable domain, completed using reference TRBV19 and TRBJ2-7, is DGGITQSPKYLFRKEGQNVTLSCEQNLNHDAMYWYRQDPGQGLRLIYYSQIVNDFQKGDIAEGYSVSREKKESFPLTVTSAQKNPTAFYLCASSPARGGEYEQYFGPGTRLTVT.

The chain employs TRBV5-1 and TRBJ1-1; no clear D gene. Per the germline V gene, CDR1 is SGHRS and CDR2 is YFSETQ. Trimming pared 0 bases from V and 2 bases from J, leaving 8 bases between. The CDR3 consists of 14 residues. The CDR3 spells CASSLELINTEAFF. The CDR3 DNA is TGCGCCAGCAGCTTGGAGCTGATCAACACTGAAGCTTTCTTT.

This clonotype appeared a few times. This chain connects TRBV5-1 to TRBJ1-1; 7 bases line up with TRBD1. CDR3 length: 16 amino acids. From germline, CDR1 is SGHRS and CDR2 YFSETQ. Trimming took 5 bases from V and 3 from J; bases not matched to a gene: 13. In DNA, the CDR3 is TGCGCCAGCAGTTTCACCCGAACAGGGGTAGACACTGAAGCTTTCTTT. The encoded protein is CASSFTRTGVDTEAFF.

This clonotype was observed a few times. This chain connects TRBV6-1 to TRBJ1-1; D gene uncertain. Germline V CDR1 and CDR2: MNHNS, SASEGT. Trimming removed 8 bases at V and 1 base at J, with 14 bases between. The CDR3 spans 14 residues. CDR3: CASRDGWGNTEAFF. The DNA of the CDR3 is TGTGCCAGCCGGGATGGGTGGGGGAACACTGAAGCTTTCTTT.

The chain is built from TRBV7-9 and TRBJ2-2, with D possibly TRBD1 on 5 matching bases. The V and J ends lost 6 bases and 3 bases respectively, with 17 bases between them. The CDR3 runs 16 residues. Germline V gives CDR1 SEHNR, CDR2 FQNEAQ (reference sequence). CDR3: CASSSRLGRDTGELFF. The DNA of the CDR3 is TGTGCCAGCAGTTCCCGGTTGGGCAGGGACACCGGGGAGCTGTTTTTT.

V is TRBV5-4 and J is TRBJ2-1; D is possibly TRBD1 or TRBD2 (6 bases each). Germline lookup yields CDR1 SGHNT and CDR2 YYREEE (reference sequence). Trimming shortened V by 1 base and J by 7 bases, and 15 bases separated the two germline ends. CDR3 length: 15 amino acids. The CDR3 DNA is TGTGCCAGCAGCTTGTGGCGGGACACCGGAAATGAGCAGTTCTTC. This gives the protein CASSLWRDTGNEQFF. The full variable domain, with the rest looked up from reference TRBV5-4 and TRBJ2-1, is ETGVTQSPTHLIKTRGQQVTLRCSSQSGHNTVSWYQQALGQGPQFIFQYYREEENGRGNFPPRFSGLQFPNYSSELNVNALELDDSALYLCASSLWRDTGNEQFFGPGTRLTVL.

There are a few counts of this clonotype. V is TRBV6-9 and J is TRBJ1-6; D might be TRBD1 (6 bases). V lost 5 bases and J 4 bases, leaving 9 bases between the germline ends. The CDR3 consists of 14 residues. Germline V gene lookup returns CDR1 MNHGY and CDR2 SVAAGI. CDR3 region: CASSRTGYNSPLHF. In DNA, the CDR3 is TGTGCCAGCAGTCGTACAGGGTATAATTCACCCCTCCACTTT.

The CDR3 nucleotides read TGCAGTGCTAGCCAGGAAGAGACCCAGTACTTC. Translated, it gives CSASQEETQYF. The genes are TRBV20-1 and TRBJ2-5; D uncertain. Germline loops: CDR1 DFQATT, CDR2 SNEGSKA (reference sequence). CDR3 length equals 11 residues. V shed 3 bases and J shed 3 bases, with 5 bases lying between them.

V usage is TRBV15 and J usage is TRBJ2-5, with a weak D call TRBD1 (6 bases). Trimming took 0 bases from V and 1 from J, leaving 9 bases between them. CDR3 size: 15 residues. The germline V gene encodes CDR1 LNHNV and CDR2 YYDKDF (reference sequence). This chain's CDR3 is CATSREQGSQETQYF. In DNA form, the CDR3 reads TGTGCCACCAGCAGAGAGCAGGGGAGCCAAGAGACCCAGTACTTC.

V and J are TRBV4-1 and TRBJ1-5, with TRBD1 identical over 11 bases. Germline values: CDR1 MGHRA, CDR2 YSYEKL. The trim removed 1 base at V and 8 bases at J, leaving 25 bases unmatched. The CDR3 is 22 residues long. CDR3 loop: CASSQGGHRTGGFGPGDKPQHF. The CDR3 nucleotides are TGCGCCAGCAGCCAAGGGGGGCACCGGACAGGGGGCTTTGGGCCTGGGGATAAGCCCCAGCATTTT.